Included here is one TCR beta chain sequence, with context. Trimming removed 6 bases at V and 9 bases at J, with 12 bases between. This CDR3 spans 12 amino acids. Treatment defined: roughly 20 received Ad26.COV2.S at low or high dose, single or two shots; roughly five received placebo; per-sample allocation not given. Sampling was performed 63 days after the first vaccine or placebo injection. Here immunoSEQ multiplex PCR was the method, and the copy in TCRdb shows in-frame clones only, minus some. The top ten hold more than 10% of the sample, which has roughly 450,000 clones, 75% to 95% seen once. The sample originates from a study of Ad26.COV2.S vaccination and SARS-CoV-2 variants.

Source: peripheral blood, taken in a trial of Ad26.COV2.S vaccine versus placebo. This rearrangement joins TRBV12-3 or TRBV12-4 to TRBJ1-5; D may be TRBD1 (6 bases). The sequence was obtained from a person aged 18-60 years who received the Ad26.COV2.S COVID-19 vaccine or a placebo. The CDR3 sequence: CASRQGLLPQHF. The CDR3 region has the DNA TGTGCCAGCAGACAGGGACTCTTGCCCCAGCATTTT.